This T cell receptor (beta chain) came from a study of neoadjuvant nivolumab and ipilimumab in lung cancer. Regarding the study as a whole: TCR receptors were sequenced in few samples. Pretherapy blood TCR richness correlated positively with resected tumor richness. TCR richness and clonality were higher in tumors than adjacent uninvolved lung. From pretherapy to surgery, tumor richness and clonality rose with dual therapy.

Trimming shortened V by 3 bases and J by 4 bases, and 9 bases separated the two germline ends. The CDR3 totals 13 residues. The germline V gene has CDR1 SGHTA and CDR2 FQGNSA. In the case of this clone: Its antigen remains unidentified.

This table comes from immunoSEQ multiplex PCR, and its TCRdb copy is limited to in-frame clones, with some not included. Of more than 10,000 clones in the sample, 90% to 96% were seen once. The chain has TRBV7-2 and TRBJ2-5, with TRBD2 as a possible D gene (6 bases). The sequences come from peripheral blood, collected after neoadjuvant nivolumab, alone or with ipilimumab, at or shortly before surgery. The sequence derives from an adult with non-small cell lung cancer. CDR3 DNA sequence: TGTGCCAGCAGCTTGGTTAGCGGAGAGACCCAGTACTTC. Protein product: CASSLVSGETQYF. Variable domain in full (rest from reference TRBV7-2 and TRBJ2-5): GAGVSQSPSNKVTEKGKDVELRCDPISGHTALYWYRQSLGQGLEFLIYFQGNSAPDKSGLPSDRFSAERTGGSVSTLTIQRTQQEDSAVYLCASSLVSGETQYFGPGTRLLVL.